The 32 T cell receptor beta chains below were found in one sample sequenced in a study of CD8 T cells in ankylosing spondylitis. Study outcomes and limitations: There was a TCR beta motif, made of several highly homologous variants, that appeared characteristic of ankylosing spondylitis blood.

Their recognized antigens are unknown. From the 5' RACE reads, TCRdb called clonotypes with MiXCR, one entry per CDR3 protein. This sample has 390,000 or so distinct CDR3 sequences, with around 20% found just once. The specimen sequenced was blood, either unsorted or a sorted T cell fraction (not recorded which). All receptors come from a male donor with ankylosing spondylitis.

This clonotype was seen a few times. The V call is TRBV12-3 or TRBV12-4, the J call TRBJ2-7; 8 bases fit TRBD2. Losses at the gene ends were 9 bases for V and 2 bases for J; bases not matched to a gene: 12. This CDR3 is built from 15 residues. The CDR3 region has the DNA TGTGCCAGTACGACCGGGACTAGAGACGCCTACGAGCAGTACTTC. Translating gives CASTTGTRDAYEQYF.

This clonotype was found a few times. The CDR3 reads CASSLSPGLAGGFSYNEQFF. The CDR3 region has the DNA TGTGCCAGCAGCTTAAGCCCGGGACTAGCGGGAGGATTCTCCTACAATGAGCAGTTCTTC. The chain employs TRBV7-3 and TRBJ2-1; 15 bases agree with TRBD2. This CDR3 is 20 amino acids long. J gave up 0 bases and V 1 base, and 7 bases lay outside the gene matches. CDR1 and CDR2 from the germline V gene are SGHTA and FQGTGA.

As concerns this clonotype: One end of the junction does not line up with germline, which may come from a read error. The gene calls are TRBV5-1 and TRBJ2-3; D is possibly TRBD2 (7 bases). The germline gives CDR1 SGHRS, CDR2 YFSETQ. This CDR3 spans 16 amino acids. CDR3 region: CASTLGGALPTTTQYF. The DNA of the CDR3 is TGCGCCAGCACCTTGGGGGGGGCGCTCCCAACAACAACGCAGTATTTT.

The rearrangement uses TRBV12-3 or TRBV12-4 and TRBJ1-6, with a possible D match to TRBD1 (6 bases). This CDR3 is 14 amino acids long. Trimming stripped 7 bases from V and 4 bases from J, with 11 bases between. CDR3 coding DNA: TGTGCCAGCACTCAGGGGCTTTATAATTCACCCCTCCACTTT. Translation gives CASTQGLYNSPLHF.

J is TRBJ1-2 and V is TRBV4-2; TRBD1 might be the D (6 bases). CDR3 size: 14 residues. The germline CDR1 and CDR2 sequences are LGHNA and YNFKEQ. The germline V and J ends were trimmed by 4 bases and 2 bases, with 11 bases remaining between them. This chain's CDR3 is CASSPAGANYGYTF. The CDR3 DNA is TGTGCCAGCAGCCCCGCAGGGGCCAACTATGGCTACACCTTC.

The chain combines TRBV20-1 with TRBJ1-6, with D unclear. V was trimmed by 6 bases and J by 10 bases, leaving 19 bases between them. Germline V gene data show CDR1 as DFQATT and CDR2 as SNEGSKA (reference sequence). The CDR3 is made up of 14 amino acids. CDR3 loop: CSATTDVEVSPLHF. The DNA of the CDR3 is TGCAGTGCAACGACGGACGTTGAAGTCTCACCCCTCCACTTT.

This clonotype was observed a few times. The rearrangement joins TRBV12-3 or TRBV12-4 to TRBJ1-2; the D is unclear. The CDR3 is 14 residues long. V was cut by 5 bases and J by 8 bases, with 18 bases left in between. CDR3 coding DNA: TGTGCCAGCAGTACTCCCGGGAATAAGAGGGGCTACACCTTC. Translation gives CASSTPGNKRGYTF.

The chain employs TRBV3-1 and TRBJ2-1; D call uncertain. CDR1 is LGHDT, CDR2 YNNKEL, per germline (reference sequence). The CDR3 is made up of 19 amino acids. V was pared by 0 bases and J by 1 base, with 19 bases between. The chain's CDR3 is CASSQDPPYGFGSYNEQFF. CDR3 nucleotides: TGTGCCAGCAGCCAAGATCCTCCGTACGGATTCGGGTCCTACAATGAGCAGTTCTTC.

The rearrangement uses TRBV5-1 and TRBJ2-3; perhaps TRBD2 as D (6 bases). Germline CDR1 is SGHRS and CDR2 is YFSETQ. This CDR3 contains 16 residues. V was cut by 5 bases and J by 6 bases, with 22 bases left in between. CDR3 amino acids: CASRNKGGRSLDTQYF. The CDR3 DNA sequence: TGCGCCAGCAGGAACAAAGGAGGGAGGTCATTGGATACGCAGTATTTT. Variable domain in full (rest from reference TRBV5-1 and TRBJ2-3): KAGVTQTPRYLIKTRGQQVTLSCSPISGHRSVSWYQQTPGQGLQFLFEYFSETQRNKGNFPGRFSGRQFSNSRSEMNVSTLELGDSALYLCASRNKGGRSLDTQYFGPGTRLTVL.

This rearrangement joins TRBV10-3 to TRBJ1-4, with 9 bases identical to TRBD1. Trimming cost V 10 bases and J 3 bases; bases outside gene matches: 9. The CDR3 is made up of 15 amino acids. Germline assignment: CDR1 ENHRY and CDR2 SYGVKD. The CDR3 DNA reads TGTGCCACCCGAACGGGACAGGGATCTAATGAAAAACTGTTTTTT. Translating gives CATRTGQGSNEKLFF.

In its sample, this clonotype was seen a few times. The J gene is TRBJ1-3, the V gene TRBV20-1; D gene unclear. The CDR3 sequence is 18 residues long. Trimming stripped 1 base from V and 6 bases from J, with 25 bases between. CDR1 DFQATT and CDR2 SNEGSKA come from the germline V gene (reference sequence). CDR3 region: CSARGGVEADPLENTIYF. The CDR3 DNA follows: TGCAGTGCTAGAGGAGGTGTTGAAGCTGATCCTCTGGAAAACACCATATATTTT.

On this clonotype: The junction departs from the called germline gene at one end, perhaps through a read error. V and J are TRBV11-2 and TRBJ2-7; D remains ambiguous. CDR3 length equals 14 residues. Germline lookup yields CDR1 SGHAT and CDR2 FQNNGV. The CDR3 DNA is TGTGCCAGCACCTTACTACGGGCTGGCTACGAGCAGTACTTC. Translated: CASTLLRAGYEQYF.

This chain joins TRBV10-3 and TRBJ2-7; 10 bases line up with TRBD2. The CDR3 spans 15 residues. CDR1 is ENHRY and CDR2 is SYGVKD in the germline V gene. V was pared by 3 bases and J by 6 bases, with 8 bases of the junction left unmatched. The CDR3 DNA sequence: TGTGCCATCAGTGATACTAGCGGGGACCCGGGCGAGCAGTACTTC. Translated, it gives CAISDTSGDPGEQYF.

The J gene is TRBJ2-1, the V gene TRBV5-1; possibly TRBD2 for D (6 bases). The germline gives CDR1 SGHRS, CDR2 YFSETQ. The CDR3 consists of 16 residues. V gave up 0 bases and J gave up 6 bases, with 16 bases separating them. CDR3 sequence reads: CASSLAQGLPTNEQFF. The CDR3 DNA reads as TGCGCCAGCAGCTTGGCCCAGGGACTCCCCACCAATGAGCAGTTCTTC.

The V call is TRBV2, the J call TRBJ1-4; D not resolved. The CDR3 contains 15 residues. Germline V gives CDR1 SNHLY, CDR2 FYNNEI. Trimming took 6 bases from V and 8 from J, leaving 19 bases between them. The chain's CDR3 is CASRQQRQQEEKLFF. The CDR3, as DNA: TGTGCCAGCAGGCAACAGAGACAACAAGAGGAAAAACTGTTTTTT.

This clonotype has only a few counts. The chain combines TRBV12-3 or TRBV12-4 with TRBJ1-3, with D possibly matching TRBD1 (6 bases). Deletions cut 6 bases from V and 2 bases from J, with 14 bases between. This CDR3 comprises 15 residues. CDR3 DNA sequence: TGTGCCAGCAGCCGGGGGCAGGAGGCTGGAAACACCATATATTTT. Protein sequence: CASSRGQEAGNTIYF.

The chain joins TRBV20-1 to TRBJ2-2, with 8 bases matching TRBD1. The J segment lost 2 bases and the V segment lost 3 bases, leaving 5 bases of the junction unmatched. CDR1 DFQATT and CDR2 SNEGSKA come from the germline V gene (reference sequence). The CDR3 sequence is 15 residues long. The CDR3 sequence: CSARDRVLNTGELFF. The CDR3 nucleotides read TGCAGTGCTAGGGACAGGGTCTTAAACACCGGGGAGCTGTTTTTT.

This clonotype was seen many times. J is TRBJ2-1 and V is TRBV20-1; tentatively, D is TRBD2 (6 bases). Germline values: CDR1 DFQATT, CDR2 SNEGSKA (reference sequence). V lost 4 bases, J lost 6 bases, and 10 bases lay in between. CDR3 length: 12 amino acids. The CDR3 bases are TGCAGTGCTACTATTAGCGGCAATGAGCAGTTCTTC. Encoded protein: CSATISGNEQFF.

The V gene is TRBV6-5, the J gene TRBJ1-5; no definite D call. V gave up 6 bases and J gave up 0 bases, with 9 bases separating them. CDR3 length equals 14 residues. Looked up from germline, CDR1 is MNHEY and CDR2 is SVGAGI. Here the CDR3 reads CASRLHNSNQPQHF. In nucleotides, the CDR3 is TGTGCCAGCAGATTACACAATAGCAATCAGCCCCAGCATTTT.

The V gene is TRBV23-1, the J gene TRBJ2-4; D call uncertain. TRBV23-1 is given ORF status, its function remaining uncertain. V was pared by 0 bases and J by 0 bases, with 12 bases between. The CDR3 is made up of 17 amino acids. DNA for the CDR3: TGCGCCAGCAGTCAATCGAGGACGGATCTAGCCAAAAACATTCAGTACTTC. This sequence encodes CASSQSRTDLAKNIQYF.

The genes are TRBV29-1 and TRBJ1-2; no definite D call. The CDR3 runs to 16 residues. Trimming removed 1 base from V and 6 bases from J, with 21 bases in between. The germline CDR1 and CDR2 sequences are SQVTM and ANQGSEA. The CDR3 coding sequence is TGCAGCGTTGAAGCCGGCCCAACGGGTCTCGAGAATGGCTACACCTTC. It yields the protein CSVEAGPTGLENGYTF. Using reference TRBV29-1 and TRBJ1-2 for the parts outside the CDR3, the full variable domain is SAVISQKPSRDICQRGTSLTIQCQVDSQVTMMFWYRQQPGQSLTLIATANQGSEATYESGFVIDKFPISRPNLTFSTLTVSNMSPEDSSIYLCSVEAGPTGLENGYTFGSGTRLTVV.

This clonotype was seen only a few times. The gene calls are TRBV6-1 and TRBJ2-1; D perhaps matches TRBD2 (7 bases). The ends were cut back, 1 base at V and 4 bases at J, with 14 bases in the middle. The CDR3 loop spans 16 amino acids. Germline V gene lookup returns CDR1 MNHNS and CDR2 SASEGT. In DNA form, the CDR3 reads TGTGCCAGCAGTGAAGTTGGGAGGGGGACGTACAATGAGCAGTTCTTC. This codes for CASSEVGRGTYNEQFF.

This clonotype was detected once. This sequence joins TRBV27 and TRBJ1-2; the match to TRBD1 covers 7 bases. With V trimmed by 0 bases and J by 5 bases, 3 bases remained unmatched. Germline-derived CDR1 and CDR2 are MNHEY and SMNVEV (reference sequence). This CDR3 is 14 amino acids long. The CDR3 here is CASSLSGGQYGYTF. The CDR3 nucleotides read TGTGCCAGCAGTTTATCAGGGGGCCAGTATGGCTACACCTTC.

The chain uses TRBV2 and TRBJ2-1; 8 bases fit TRBD2. V trimming: 5 bases; J trimming: 9 bases; junction bases outside the gene matches: 12. The CDR3 covers 15 residues. Looked up from germline, CDR1 is SNHLY and CDR2 is FYNNEI. The CDR3 DNA is TGTGCCAGCAGTAAGTTAGCGGGACGTCGGGGTGAGCAGTTCTTC. It encodes CASSKLAGRRGEQFF.

This clonotype was found a few times. The rearrangement uses TRBV12-3 or TRBV12-4 and TRBJ2-1; D not certain. The CDR3 extends over 11 amino acids. The germline V and J ends were trimmed by 8 bases and 10 bases, with 12 bases remaining between them. The CDR3, as DNA: TGTGCCAGCGGGAAAGTCAGGGAGCAGTTCTTC. Its protein is CASGKVREQFF.

The genes are TRBV6-2 or TRBV6-3 and TRBJ2-2; the D gene is possibly TRBD1 (6 bases). This CDR3 comprises 16 residues. Deletions cut 6 bases from V and 1 base from J, with 15 bases between. Germline CDR1 MNHEY, CDR2 SVGEGT. CDR3: CASSRTDVQNTGELFF. CDR3 in DNA: TGTGCCAGCAGCAGGACAGACGTACAGAACACCGGGGAGCTGTTTTTT.

This clonotype has more than one count but fewer than ten. The chain links TRBV5-1 to TRBJ2-3; TRBD2 is a possible D gene (5 bases). This CDR3 comprises 15 residues. The germline V gene has CDR1 SGHRS and CDR2 YFSETQ. The V and J ends lost 4 bases and 2 bases respectively, with 14 bases between them. CDR3 loop: CASSGEYRITDTQYF. CDR3 sequence (DNA): TGCGCCAGCAGCGGGGAGTACAGAATCACAGATACGCAGTATTTT.

This clonotype was seen many times. The CDR3 nucleotides are TGCAGCGCTTCGACGGGTTCGACAGATACGCAGTATTTT. Translated: CSASTGSTDTQYF. The V and J genes are TRBV29-1 and TRBJ2-3; D is ambiguous. Trimming took 7 bases from V and 3 from J, leaving 14 bases between them. CDR3 length: 13 residues. Per germline, CDR1 SQVTM and CDR2 ANQGSEA.

The gene calls are TRBV27 and TRBJ2-3; 8 nucleotides match TRBD2. CDR1 MNHEY and CDR2 SMNVEV come from the germline V gene (reference sequence). The CDR3 has 16 amino acids. The V segment lost 6 bases and the J segment 1 base; nucleotides outside the gene matches: 9. CDR3 sequence: CASSGRAIFGTDTQYF. CDR3 sequence (DNA): TGTGCCAGCAGCGGGAGGGCCATATTCGGCACAGATACGCAGTATTTT.

V usage is TRBV20-1 and J usage is TRBJ1-1; D unresolved. Trimming left V 0 bases short and J 1 base short, with 12 bases between. Germline V gene data show CDR1 as DFQATT and CDR2 as SNEGSKA (reference sequence). This CDR3 has 15 amino acids. CDR3 in amino acids: CSARDIGQENTEAFF. The DNA for the CDR3 is TGCAGTGCTAGAGATATTGGCCAGGAGAACACTGAAGCTTTCTTT.

The chain has TRBV7-9 and TRBJ1-5; the match to TRBD1 covers 9 bases. The CDR3 has 15 residues. V gave up 5 bases and J gave up 3 bases; unmatched junction bases: 5. From germline, CDR1 is SEHNR and CDR2 FQNEAQ (reference sequence). The CDR3 here is CASSPQGAVNQPQHF. CDR3 bases: TGTGCCAGCAGCCCACAGGGGGCGGTCAATCAGCCCCAGCATTTT.

The chain links TRBV5-1 to TRBJ2-7, with D perhaps TRBD2 (6 bases). In germline, CDR1 is SGHRS, CDR2 YFSETQ. The germline V and J ends were trimmed by 4 bases and 1 base, with 18 bases remaining between them. The CDR3 is 16 residues long. Here the CDR3 DNA reads TGCGCCAGCAGCACGGGGGTACGGGGCCCATCCTACGAGCAGTACTTC. Amino acids: CASSTGVRGPSYEQYF.